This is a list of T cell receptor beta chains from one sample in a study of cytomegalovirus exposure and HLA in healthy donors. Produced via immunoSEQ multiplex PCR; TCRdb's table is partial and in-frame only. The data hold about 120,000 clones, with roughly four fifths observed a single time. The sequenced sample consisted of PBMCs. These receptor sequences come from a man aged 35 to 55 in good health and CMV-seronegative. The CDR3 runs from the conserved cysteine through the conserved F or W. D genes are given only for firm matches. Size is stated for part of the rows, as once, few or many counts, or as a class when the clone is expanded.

CDR3: CASSPVGARNNSPLHF
DNA: TGCGCCAGCAGCCCGGTTGGGGCTCGAAATAATTCACCCCTCCACTTT
V: TRBV5-1
size: -
J: TRBJ1-6
D: -

CDR3: CASSLTGEGSYTF
DNA: TGTGCCAGCAGCTTGACAGGGGAAGGTAGCTACACCTTC
V: TRBV5-4
size: -
J: TRBJ1-2
D: TRBD1

CDR3: CASSLDSLPYEQYF
DNA: TGTGCCAGCAGTCTGGACAGTCTGCCCTACGAGCAGTACTTC
V: TRBV27
size: -
J: TRBJ2-7
D: -

CDR3: CAWSDTGTGEKLFF
DNA: TGTGCCTGGAGCGACACAGGGACGGGGGAAAAACTGTTTTTT
V: TRBV30
size: -
J: TRBJ1-4
D: -

CDR3: CASSVAGGGAYNEQFF
DNA: TGTGCCAGCAGCGTAGCCGGCGGGGGGGCCTACAATGAGCAGTTCTTC
V: TRBV9
size: -
J: TRBJ2-1
D: TRBD2

CDR3: CASSPRPGLAGLSKNIQYF
DNA: TGTGCCAGCAGCCCACGTCCCGGACTAGCGGGACTTTCCAAAAACATTCAGTACTTC
V: TRBV7-6
size: -
J: TRBJ2-4
D: TRBD2

CDR3: CASSLALGTGTEAFF
DNA: TGTGCCAGCAGCTTAGCGTTGGGGACAGGCACTGAAGCTTTCTTT
V: TRBV7-8
size: once
J: TRBJ1-1
D: TRBD1

CDR3: CASKTGGELFF
DNA: TGTGCCAGCAAAACGGGCGGGGAGCTGTTTTTT
V: TRBV27
size: -
J: TRBJ2-2
D: -

CDR3: CAIISSLGDEQYF
DNA: TGTGCCATCATATCTTCCCTAGGTGACGAGCAGTACTTC
V: TRBV10-3
size: -
J: TRBJ2-7
D: -

CDR3: CASSPGVPLRDTEAFF
DNA: TGTGCCAGTAGTCCCGGGGTCCCTCTTAGGGACACTGAAGCTTTCTTT
V: TRBV19
size: -
J: TRBJ1-1
D: -

CDR3: CASSVAGRGFGADTQYF
DNA: TGTGCCAGCAGCGTAGCCGGCAGGGGCTTTGGTGCAGATACGCAGTATTTT
V: TRBV9
size: few
J: TRBJ2-3
D: -

CDR3: CASSLWGADTQYF
DNA: TGTGCCAGCAGCCTTTGGGGCGCAGATACGCAGTATTTT
V: TRBV5-4
size: -
J: TRBJ2-3
D: -

CDR3: CASSDPRGQGASDTQYF
DNA: TGCGCCAGCAGTGACCCCCGAGGACAGGGGGCATCAGATACGCAGTATTTT
V: TRBV10-1
size: -
J: TRBJ2-3
D: TRBD1

CDR3: CASRASGLAYEQYF
DNA: TGTGCCAGCAGGGCATCAGGGCTGGCCTACGAGCAGTACTTC
V: TRBV28
size: -
J: TRBJ2-7
D: -

CDR3: CASSEHQSTDTQYF
DNA: TGTGCCAGCAGTGAACATCAAAGCACAGATACGCAGTATTTT
V: TRBV6-1
size: -
J: TRBJ2-3
D: -

CDR3: CASSFGTGSTGRLHEQYF
DNA: TGTGCCAGCAGTTTCGGGACAGGGTCGACGGGGCGGCTCCACGAGCAGTACTTC
V: TRBV27
size: few
J: TRBJ2-7
D: TRBD1

CDR3: CASSFLAVPNTGELFF
DNA: -
V: TRBV7-8
size: -
J: TRBJ2-2
D: -

CDR3: CASSIDWLPEAFF
DNA: TGTGCCAGTAGTATAGATTGGCTTCCTGAAGCTTTCTTT
V: TRBV19
size: -
J: TRBJ1-1
D: -

CDR3: CATSRGGRGELFF
DNA: TGTGCCACCAGCAGAGGGGGCCGGGGGGAGCTGTTTTTT
V: TRBV15
size: once
J: TRBJ2-2
D: -

CDR3: CASATGSSGNTIYF
DNA: TGTGCCAGTGCAACAGGGTCCTCTGGAAACACCATATATTTT
V: TRBV19
size: -
J: TRBJ1-3
D: -

CDR3: CAWSRDRAGANVLTF
DNA: TGTGCCTGGAGCCGGGACAGGGCTGGGGCCAACGTCCTGACTTTC
V: TRBV30
size: few
J: TRBJ2-6
D: TRBD1

CDR3: CASSQEVQYDSQYF
DNA: TGCGCCAGCAGCCAAGAGGTCCAGTATGACAGTCAGTACTTC
V: TRBV4-3
size: -
J: TRBJ2-4
D: -

CDR3: CATSPGQSYEQYF
DNA: TGCGCCACATCCCCGGGACAATCCTACGAGCAGTACTTC
V: TRBV10-1
size: -
J: TRBJ2-7
D: -

CDR3: CASSSPGQGDEQYF
DNA: TGTGCCAGCAGTTCCCCGGGACAGGGCGACGAGCAGTACTTC
V: TRBV28
size: -
J: TRBJ2-7
D: TRBD1

CDR3: CASSVDRGFGSYEQYF
DNA: TGTGCCAGCAGCGTCGACAGGGGATTCGGCTCCTACGAGCAGTACTTC
V: TRBV9
size: -
J: TRBJ2-7
D: TRBD1

CDR3: CASSDWDRNEQFF
DNA: TGTGCCAGCAGTGATTGGGACAGAAATGAGCAGTTCTTC
V: TRBV2
size: -
J: TRBJ2-1
D: TRBD1

CDR3: CASSQDRGWTGELFF
DNA: TGTGCCAGCTCACAGGACAGGGGTTGGACCGGGGAGCTGTTTTTT
V: TRBV7-8
size: -
J: TRBJ2-2
D: TRBD1

CDR3: CASSFQGGDTQYF
DNA: TGTGCCAGCAGCTTTCAAGGGGGAGATACGCAGTATTTT
V: TRBV7-9
size: -
J: TRBJ2-3
D: -

CDR3: CSARAVHEQYF
DNA: TGCAGTGCGCGGGCGGTCCACGAGCAGTACTTC
V: TRBV20-1
size: -
J: TRBJ2-7
D: -

CDR3: CASRSSGSGEQYF
DNA: TGTGCCAGCAGGTCTAGCGGGAGCGGCGAGCAGTACTTC
V: TRBV6-5
size: -
J: TRBJ2-7
D: TRBD2

CDR3: CASTGTVEKLFF
DNA: TGTGCCAGCACGGGGACAGTTGAAAAACTGTTTTTT
V: TRBV7-9
size: -
J: TRBJ1-4
D: TRBD1

CDR3: CASSLQSGQGNQPQHF
DNA: TGTGCCAGCAGCTTACAATCCGGACAGGGGAATCAGCCCCAGCATTTT
V: TRBV7-2
size: few
J: TRBJ1-5
D: TRBD1

CDR3: CASSDRRGPGELFF
DNA: TGTGCCAGCAGTGATCGGAGGGGACCCGGGGAGCTGTTTTTT
V: TRBV2
size: -
J: TRBJ2-2
D: -

CDR3: CASSLPGTSGRSSYNEQFF
DNA: TGTGCCAGCAGCTTACCCGGGACTAGCGGGAGGAGCTCCTACAATGAGCAGTTCTTC
V: TRBV11-1
size: few
J: TRBJ2-1
D: TRBD2

CDR3: CASSFLGQASLGGYTF
DNA: TGTGCCAGCAGCTTCTTGGGCCAGGCCAGCTTGGGTGGCTACACCTTC
V: TRBV7-9
size: -
J: TRBJ1-2
D: -

CDR3: CAWSVNSHTEAFF
DNA: TGTGCCTGGAGTGTAAATAGCCACACTGAAGCTTTCTTT
V: TRBV30
size: -
J: TRBJ1-1
D: -

CDR3: CASNPGSNTEAFF
DNA: TGTGCCAGCAACCCAGGGTCGAACACTGAAGCTTTCTTT
V: TRBV25-1
size: -
J: TRBJ1-1
D: -

CDR3: CASSPTSTEAFF
DNA: TGTGCCAGCTCACCAACGAGCACTGAAGCTTTCTTT
V: TRBV18
size: -
J: TRBJ1-1
D: -

CDR3: CSASGIGETQYF
DNA: TGCAGCGCAAGCGGGATCGGGGAGACCCAGTACTTC
V: TRBV29-1
size: few
J: TRBJ2-5
D: TRBD2